This T cell receptor beta chain was recovered during a study of blood T cell repertoires in COVID-19. This CDR3 region has 13 residues. CDR1 is GTSNPN, CDR2 SVGIG, per germline (reference sequence). The V gene lost 1 base and the J gene lost 4 bases, with 10 bases spanning the gap. TCRdb's copy holds only in-frame clones and misses some; the assay was immunoSEQ multiplex PCR. This sample has 200,000 to 300,000 clones, with 91% found just once. Sequenced material: peripheral blood. This clonotype originated in a person in their late teens or twenties with COVID-19, enrolled during active disease. V and J are TRBV30 and TRBJ2-5; weak D call: TRBD1 (5 bases). The CDR3 bases are TGTGCCTGGAGTGCGGCCCAGGGAGAGACCCAGTACTTC. Translating gives CAWSAAQGETQYF.